The 20 T cell receptor beta chains presented below share a single source sample, sequenced in a study of early T cells in non-severe SARS-CoV-2 infection. TCRdb fed the 5' RACE reads into MiXCR, producing one record per CDR3 protein. The sample lists some 64,000 distinct CDR3 sequences, less than 9.5% occurring once. The source material was whole blood, sampled at baseline. These receptors originate from an adult who was a healthcare worker with PCR-confirmed SARS-CoV-2 infection or an uninfected control (not recorded which).

This clonotype occurred a few times. This chain connects TRBV5-6 to TRBJ2-5; D tentatively reads TRBD1 or TRBD2 (5 bases each). Germline CDR1 is SGHDT and CDR2 is YYEEEE. This CDR3 contains 15 residues. V was cut by 2 bases and J by 5 bases, with 16 bases left in between. The CDR3 loop is CASSLGLVGEETQYF. The CDR3 DNA is TGTGCCAGCAGCTTAGGATTGGTAGGGGAGGAGACCCAGTACTTC.

For this clonotype: At one of its ends the junction is not consistent with the germline gene, which may arise from a read error. This chain links TRBV7-8 with TRBJ1-6; weak D call: TRBD1 (5 bases). The CDR3 is 14 amino acids. The germline V gene has CDR1 SGHVS and CDR2 FQNEAQ. CDR3 nucleotides: TGTGCCAGCAGCTCCCTTTTGGGGGATTCACCCCTCCATTTT. It encodes CASSSLLGDSPLHF.

Ten or more counts support this clonotype. J is TRBJ2-3 and V is TRBV7-8; D is uncertain. The V gene lost 1 base and the J gene lost 6 bases, with 17 bases spanning the gap. The V gene's germline CDR1 is SGHVS and CDR2 FQNEAQ. CDR3 length equals 16 residues. CDR3 bases: TGTGCCAGCAGCTTAGTCGGCCACCCAACCCCCGATACGCAGTATTTT. Translating it yields CASSLVGHPTPDTQYF. The full variable domain, in which reference TRBV7-8 and TRBJ2-3 provide the parts outside the CDR3, is GAGVSQSPRYKVAKRGQDVALRCDPISGHVSLFWYQQALGQGPEFLTYFQNEAQLDKSGLPSDRFFAERPEGSVSTLKIQRTQQEDSAVYLCASSLVGHPTPDTQYFGPGTRLTVL.

This clonotype ranks as medium-sized. The rearrangement uses TRBV27 and TRBJ2-1, with 7 positions matching TRBD1. Trimming removed 5 bases from V and 2 bases from J; junction bases left unmatched: 9. Germline CDR1 is MNHEY and CDR2 is SMNVEV (reference sequence). The CDR3 consists of 16 residues. For the CDR3, the DNA is TGTGCCAGCAGTGAACCTACAGGGGAAACCTACAATGAGCAGTTCTTC. It yields the protein CASSEPTGETYNEQFF.

The chain carries TRBV5-1 and TRBJ2-2; 11 bases fit TRBD2. The V gene end was trimmed by 4 bases and the J gene end by 3 bases; junction bases not matched to a gene: 2. This CDR3 is built from 15 residues. The germline V gene has CDR1 SGHRS and CDR2 YFSETQ. The CDR3 spells CASSQLAGDTGELFF. The CDR3 DNA sequence: TGCGCCAGCAGCCAACTAGCGGGAGACACCGGGGAGCTGTTTTTT.

This clonotype appeared a few times. The rearrangement uses TRBV20-1 and TRBJ1-1; 7 bases align to TRBD1. The CDR3 extends over 14 amino acids. Trimming removed 2 bases from V and 3 bases from J; junction bases left unmatched: 6. Germline V gene data show CDR1 as DFQATT and CDR2 as SNEGSKA (reference sequence). This CDR3 reads CSARYRGRDTEAFF. As DNA, the CDR3 is TGCAGTGCTAGATACAGGGGTCGGGACACTGAAGCTTTCTTT.

CDR3 protein: CASSEYRSLITSTDTQYF. CDR3 in DNA: TGTGCCAGCAGTGAATATAGAAGCCTGATTACTAGCACAGATACGCAGTATTTT. The rearrangement joins TRBV25-1 to TRBJ2-3; D remains unclear. CDR3 length equals 18 residues. The germline V and J ends were trimmed by 0 bases and 0 bases, with 16 bases remaining between them. From germline, CDR1 is MGHDK and CDR2 SYGVNS.

This clonotype was seen repeatedly, ten times or more. The chain is built from TRBV13 and TRBJ2-5; 7 nucleotides align to TRBD1. The CDR3 has 15 residues. Trimming cost V 3 bases and J 2 bases; bases outside gene matches: 6. CDR1 and CDR2 (germline): PRHDT, FYEKMQ (reference sequence). The CDR3 nucleotides are TGTGCCAGCAGCTTCCGGGACAGCCGACAAGAGACCCAGTACTTC. It yields the protein CASSFRDSRQETQYF. Supplemented by reference TRBV13 and TRBJ2-5, the full variable domain reads AAGVIQSPRHLIKEKRETATLKCYPIPRHDTVYWYQQGPGQDPQFLISFYEKMQSDKGSIPDRFSAQQFSDYHSELNMSSLELGDSALYFCASSFRDSRQETQYFGPGTRLLVL.

CDR3 sequence reads: CASSYTGGSSYEQYF. In DNA form, the CDR3 reads TGTGCCAGCAGTTATACTGGCGGGTCATCCTACGAGCAGTACTTC. The V and J genes are TRBV6-5 and TRBJ2-7; tentatively, D is TRBD2 (5 bases). The CDR3 is made up of 15 amino acids. The germline V gene has CDR1 MNHEY and CDR2 SVGAGI. Trimming stripped 3 bases from V and 1 base from J, with 13 bases between.

This clonotype is a singleton in its sample. The chain combines TRBV7-8 with TRBJ1-5; D gene uncertain. CDR3 length equals 14 residues. Germline CDR1 reads SGHVS; CDR2 reads FQNEAQ. V was cut by 8 bases and J by 1 base, with 12 bases left in between. The CDR3 loop reads CASGPGNSNQPQHF. In DNA form, the CDR3 reads TGTGCCAGCGGTCCCGGGAACAGCAATCAGCCCCAGCATTTT.

This clonotype was seen many times. CDR3 loop: CASSDNWAGGDSSGANVLTF. DNA of the CDR3: TGTGCCAGCAGTGACAACTGGGCAGGGGGTGATAGCTCTGGGGCCAACGTCCTGACTTTC. The genes are TRBV6-4 and TRBJ2-6; 7 nucleotides match TRBD1. Germline trimming cut 2 bases from V and 0 bases from J; bases unmatched to any gene: 13. This CDR3 is built from 20 residues. Germline V lookup: CDR1 MRHNA, CDR2 SNTAGT.

This clonotype has a count of ten or more. The chain joins TRBV25-1 to TRBJ1-6; no reliable D call. The germline gives CDR1 MGHDK, CDR2 SYGVNS. The CDR3 consists of 15 residues. With 4 bases removed from V and 4 bases from J, the gap between germline ends came to 11 bases. This CDR3 reads CASSGLPAYNSPLHF. CDR3 bases: TGTGCCAGCAGTGGGCTGCCTGCGTATAATTCACCCCTCCACTTT.

The chain joins TRBV12-3 or TRBV12-4 to TRBJ1-4; possible D gene TRBD1, 5 bases. Trimming stripped 6 bases from V and 5 bases from J, with 19 bases between. The CDR3 runs to 16 residues. Written as DNA, the CDR3 is TGTGCCAGCAGCCGCCAGCGGGACCGAGGGAATGAAAAACTGTTTTTT. It codes for CASSRQRDRGNEKLFF.

Ten or more counts support this clonotype. The rearrangement uses TRBV2 and TRBJ1-5; D is undetermined. Trimming removed 2 bases from V and 1 base from J, with 12 bases in between. CDR1 is SNHLY, CDR2 FYNNEI, per germline. This CDR3 spans 16 amino acids. CDR3 sequence reads: CASSESRDASNQPQHF. Written as DNA, the CDR3 is TGTGCCAGCAGTGAATCCCGCGATGCGAGCAATCAGCCCCAGCATTTT.

This clonotype was counted between two and nine times. The rearrangement links TRBV7-2 to TRBJ2-3; 9 nucleotides match TRBD2. The V segment lost 3 bases and the J segment 5 bases; nucleotides outside the gene matches: 6. There are 15 residues in the CDR3. CDR1 is SGHTA, CDR2 FQGNSA, per germline. CDR3 sequence: CASSLGGRAIDTQYF. CDR3 nucleotides: TGTGCCAGCAGCTTGGGCGGGAGGGCCATAGATACGCAGTATTTT.

This clonotype was counted ten times or more. The chain links TRBV25-1 to TRBJ1-1; no clear D gene. Deletions cut 4 bases from V and 6 bases from J, with 15 bases between. Germline CDR1 and CDR2: MGHDK and SYGVNS. This CDR3 has 14 amino acids. The CDR3 region is CASSADFETAEAFF. The CDR3 coding sequence is TGTGCCAGCAGTGCGGATTTCGAAACCGCTGAAGCTTTCTTT.

This clonotype was seen a handful of times. This chain links TRBV7-2 with TRBJ2-1, with D maybe TRBD2 (6 bases). Germline values: CDR1 SGHTA, CDR2 FQGNSA. The CDR3 is 14 amino acids. V was clipped by 3 bases and J by 8 bases, with 14 bases between them. The CDR3 bases are TGTGCCAGCAGCTTTTGGACTATACCCCATGAGCAGTTCTTC. This encodes CASSFWTIPHEQFF.

This chain joins TRBV5-4 and TRBJ2-3, with D unclear. Trimming shortened V by 4 bases and J by 0 bases, and 15 bases separated the two germline ends. The CDR3 totals 16 residues. Germline V gene data show CDR1 as SGHNT and CDR2 as YYREEE (reference sequence). CDR3 loop: CASSIPSAASTDTQYF. The CDR3 DNA sequence: TGTGCCAGCAGCATCCCCTCTGCGGCTAGCACAGATACGCAGTATTTT.

This sequence joins TRBV7-2 and TRBJ2-3; no clear D gene. The CDR3 has 15 residues. The germline V gene has CDR1 SGHTA and CDR2 FQGNSA. Trimming took off 2 bases at V and 2 bases at J, with 11 bases between the two ends. Here the CDR3 reads CASSLRREFTDTQYF. The DNA of the CDR3 is TGTGCCAGCAGCTTACGGCGAGAGTTCACAGATACGCAGTATTTT.

As DNA, the CDR3 is TGCGCCAGCAGCTTGGGGACTAGCGGGATGGGTGAGCAGTTCTTC. Translating it yields CASSLGTSGMGEQFF. The chain is built from TRBV5-1 and TRBJ2-1; 12 bases map to TRBD2. This CDR3 region has 15 residues. Germline V gene sequence: CDR1 SGHRS, CDR2 YFSETQ. Trimming cost V 0 bases and J 9 bases; bases outside gene matches: 4.